The rows below give T cell receptor beta chains drawn from one sample of a study of shared clonotypes between healthy human individuals. Profiling relied on immunoSEQ multiplex PCR, and the TCRdb table lists in-frame clones only, not all of them. Of hundreds of thousands of clones listed, approximately 79% are singletons. What was sequenced was memory CD4+ T cells sorted from blood. These receptors were collected from a woman aged 30 to 39 in good health. CDR3s include the opening cysteine and the closing phenylalanine or tryptophan. A D gene is named only where the DNA matches it firmly. Size values are once, few and many counts, or a class for expanded clones, and some rows have none.

D gene	V gene	J gene	clone size	CDR3 protein	CDR3 DNA
NA	TRBV18	TRBJ2-6	few	CASSPPRQSSGANVLTF	TGTGCCAGCTCACCACCTCGCCAGAGCTCTGGGGCCAACGTCCTGACTTTC
NA	TRBV5-6	TRBJ1-1	NA	CASSLAWALNTEAFF	TGTGCCAGCAGCTTGGCCTGGGCTTTGAACACTGAAGCTTTCTTT
TRBD1	TRBV11-2	TRBJ2-5	NA	CASSLGQGNQETQYF	TGTGCCAGCAGCTTGGGACAGGGCAACCAAGAGACCCAGTACTTC
NA	TRBV5-1	TRBJ2-1	NA	CASSPGNRRSSYNEQFF	TGCGCCAGCAGCCCCGGGAACCGTCGGAGCTCCTACAATGAGCAGTTCTTC
NA	TRBV19	TRBJ2-1	once	CASSIWRGSVPAWHEQFF	TGTGCCAGTAGTATTTGGCGGGGTTCAGTACCGGCATGGCATGAGCAGTTCTTC
NA	TRBV7-2	TRBJ2-7	NA	CASSLGSSGPNEQYF	TGTGCCAGCAGCTTGGGGTCAAGCGGGCCTAACGAGCAGTACTTC
NA	TRBV7-8	TRBJ2-7	NA	CASSLRGANSYEQYF	TGTGCCAGCAGCTTACGGGGGGCCAACTCCTACGAGCAGTACTTC
TRBD1	TRBV5-1	TRBJ2-3	NA	CASSLGDSISTDTQYF	TGCGCCAGCAGCTTGGGGGACAGTATCTCCACAGATACGCAGTATTTT
NA	TRBV28	TRBJ2-7	once	CASSPRDGRSFEQYF	TGTGCCAGCAGTCCCAGGGACGGTCGATCTTTCGAGCAGTACTTC
TRBD1	TRBV2	TRBJ1-1	NA	CASSSPLGQGGMSTEAFF	TGTGCCAGCAGTTCGCCCCTAGGACAGGGAGGGATGAGCACTGAAGCTTTCTTT
TRBD1	TRBV23-1	TRBJ1-5	NA	CASSQTGTGNQPQHF	TGCGCCAGCAGTCAAACCGGGACAGGCAATCAGCCCCAGCATTTT
TRBD2	TRBV5-1	TRBJ2-1	NA	CASRRAGGRNEQFF	TGCGCCAGCAGGAGAGCGGGAGGGAGGAATGAGCAGTTCTTC